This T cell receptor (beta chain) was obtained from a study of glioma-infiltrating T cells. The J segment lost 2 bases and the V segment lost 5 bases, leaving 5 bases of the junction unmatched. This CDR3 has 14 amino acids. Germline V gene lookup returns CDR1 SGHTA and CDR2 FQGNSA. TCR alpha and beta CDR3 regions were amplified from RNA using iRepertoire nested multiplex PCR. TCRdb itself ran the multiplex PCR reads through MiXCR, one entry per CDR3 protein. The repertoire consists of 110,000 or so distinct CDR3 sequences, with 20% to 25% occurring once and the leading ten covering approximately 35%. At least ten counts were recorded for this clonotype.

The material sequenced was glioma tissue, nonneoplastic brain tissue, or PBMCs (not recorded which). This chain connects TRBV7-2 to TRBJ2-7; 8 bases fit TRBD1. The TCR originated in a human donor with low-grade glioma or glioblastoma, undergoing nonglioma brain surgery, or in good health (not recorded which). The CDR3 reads CASSTYRGAYEQYF. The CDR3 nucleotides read TGTGCCAGCAGCACTTACAGGGGGGCCTACGAGCAGTACTTC. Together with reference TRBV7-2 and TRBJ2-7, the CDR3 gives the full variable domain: GAGVSQSPSNKVTEKGKDVELRCDPISGHTALYWYRQSLGQGLEFLIYFQGNSAPDKSGLPSDRFSAERTGGSVSTLTIQRTQQEDSAVYLCASSTYRGAYEQYFGPGTRLTVT.